This T cell receptor beta chain was found in a study of identical twins. There are 14 residues in the CDR3. Between the trimmed V and J ends, which lost 11 bases and 2 bases, there was a span of 19 bases. Germline CDR1 is ENHRY and CDR2 is SYGVKD. Via MiXCR, TCRdb re-called the 5' RACE reads, giving one row per CDR3 protein. The data show some 730,000 distinct CDR3 sequences, 15% to 20% seen once. This clonotype was counted only a few times. This sample was also put to use in a study of T cells expressing NK-cell markers.

The chain recombines TRBV10-3 with TRBJ2-7; D ambiguous. The sequenced sample was PBMCs. The receptor comes from a woman aged 18-29 years in good health. CDR3 sequence: CASAFSRGAYEQYF. In DNA form, the CDR3 reads TGTGCCTCGGCTTTTTCGCGAGGAGCCTACGAGCAGTACTTC.